These 3 T cell receptor beta chains were all obtained from the same sample, sequenced in a study of T-cell reconstitution after alpha-beta-depleted transplantation in children. Unique molecular identifiers were incorporated into the prepared TCRbeta library. TCRdb reanalysed the PCR reads using MiXCR and keeps one entry per CDR3 protein. The repertoire holds a few hundred thousand distinct CDR3 sequences, with about 18% as singletons. This specimen consisted of PBMCs from the stem cell graft donor, obtained from the stem cell graft. The receptors originated from a human donor who donated a stem cell graft to a child with acute lymphoblastic leukemia.

This clonotype has a handful of counts. The chain joins TRBV3-1 to TRBJ2-1; 9 nucleotides agree with TRBD2. CDR1 is LGHDT, CDR2 YNNKEL, per germline (reference sequence). V gave up 3 bases and J gave up 7 bases; unmatched junction bases: 7. The CDR3 is 15 amino acids. The DNA of the CDR3 is TGTGCCAGCAGCCATTTTCCTAGCGGGAAAAATGAGCAGTTCTTC. The encoded protein is CASSHFPSGKNEQFF.

This clonotype was seen a handful of times. The gene calls are TRBV18 and TRBJ1-5; 7 nucleotides match TRBD1. V lost 4 bases, J lost 3 bases, and 9 bases stayed unmatched. The CDR3 runs 16 residues. Germline CDR1 is KGHSH and CDR2 is LQKENI. The CDR3 sequence: CASSRQGNLDNQPQHF. CDR3 nucleotides: TGTGCCAGCTCACGACAGGGAAACCTTGACAATCAGCCCCAGCATTTT.

The chain carries TRBV5-1 and TRBJ2-7, with 8 nucleotides matching TRBD2. Losses at the gene ends were 4 bases for V and 6 bases for J; bases not matched to a gene: 9. Looked up from germline, CDR1 is SGHRS and CDR2 is YFSETQ. The CDR3 is made up of 14 amino acids. The CDR3: CASSIVGGDREQYF. CDR3 coding DNA: TGCGCCAGCAGCATAGTCGGGGGGGATCGCGAGCAGTACTTC.